Below, 8 T cell receptor beta chains from the same sample are listed, as sequenced in a study of control samples from healthy donors and cancer patients. This table comes from immunoSEQ multiplex PCR, and its TCRdb copy is limited to in-frame clones, with some not included. This table has about 20,000 clones, approximately 83% appearing once. The sample consisted of PBMCs. The receptors come from a man aged 55 to 70 with head and neck cancer.

This chain links TRBV10-3 with TRBJ2-3, with TRBD1 identical over 11 bases. V lost 6 bases, J lost 4 bases, and 3 bases stayed unmatched. The CDR3 loop spans 14 amino acids. Germline V CDR1 and CDR2: ENHRY, SYGVKD. The CDR3 loop is CAIRPGQGADTQYF. DNA of the CDR3: TGTGCCATCAGGCCGGGACAGGGGGCAGATACGCAGTATTTT.

The chain has TRBV7-8 and TRBJ2-7, with 13 bases matching TRBD2. The CDR3 totals 14 residues. The V segment lost 5 bases and the J segment 3 bases; nucleotides outside the gene matches: 1. The germline CDR1 and CDR2 sequences are SGHVS and FQNEAQ. The CDR3 is CASSRTSGGYEQYF. As DNA, the CDR3 is TGTGCCAGCAGCCGGACTAGCGGGGGCTACGAGCAGTACTTC. Drawing the rest from reference TRBV7-8 and TRBJ2-7, the complete variable domain is GAGVSQSPRYKVAKRGQDVALRCDPISGHVSLFWYQQALGQGPEFLTYFQNEAQLDKSGLPSDRFFAERPEGSVSTLKIQRTQQEDSAVYLCASSRTSGGYEQYFGPGTRLTVT.

On this clone itself: Other DNA variants within this sample encode the same CDR3. This chain connects TRBV28 to TRBJ2-1, with D possibly matching TRBD2 (6 bases). CDR1 and CDR2 from the germline V gene are MDHEN and SYDVKM. There are 14 residues in the CDR3. Trimming removed 3 bases at V and 5 bases at J, with 11 bases between. The CDR3 region is CASSFSGGDNEQFF. DNA of the CDR3: TGTGCCAGCAGTTTTAGCGGAGGAGACAATGAGCAGTTCTTC. The variable domain in full, with the rest retrieved from reference TRBV28 and TRBJ2-1, is DVKVTQSSRYLVKRTGEKVFLECVQDMDHENMFWYRQDPGLGLRLIYFSYDVKMKEKGDIPEGYSVSREKKERFSLILESASTNQTSMYLCASSFSGGDNEQFFGPGTRLTVL.

This chain connects TRBV27 to TRBJ2-2; 7 nucleotides align to TRBD1. The CDR3 spans 14 residues. CDR1 is MNHEY and CDR2 is SMNVEV in the germline V gene (reference sequence). Germline trimming cut 3 bases from V and 5 bases from J; bases unmatched to any gene: 3. The CDR3 DNA sequence: TGTGCCAGCAGTTTTTACAGGGGTACCGGGGAGCTGTTTTTT. This sequence encodes CASSFYRGTGELFF.

This chain links TRBV30 with TRBJ1-6; D is possibly TRBD1 (5 bases). Germline CDR1 and CDR2: GTSNPN and SVGIG (reference sequence). V was shortened by 2 bases and J by 8 bases, with 10 bases between the two germline ends. This CDR3 contains 13 residues. The chain's CDR3 is CAWSQGRDSPLHF. CDR3 DNA: TGTGCCTGGAGTCAGGGACGGGATTCACCCCTCCACTTT.

This sequence joins TRBV19 and TRBJ2-1; 10 bases are a match to TRBD1. This CDR3 is built from 13 residues. V shed 10 bases, J shed 5 bases, and the junction held 5 bases outside the gene matches. From germline, CDR1 is LNHDA and CDR2 SQIVND (reference sequence). This chain's CDR3 is CATWDRGDNEQFF. CDR3 in DNA: TGTGCCACTTGGGACAGGGGAGACAATGAGCAGTTCTTC. Supplemented by reference TRBV19 and TRBJ2-1, the full variable domain reads DGGITQSPKYLFRKEGQNVTLSCEQNLNHDAMYWYRQDPGQGLRLIYYSQIVNDFQKGDIAEGYSVSREKKESFPLTVTSAQKNPTAFYLCATWDRGDNEQFFGPGTRLTVL.

The chain couples TRBV6-6 to TRBJ2-1; 9 bases agree with TRBD2. V lost 2 bases, J lost 2 bases, and 4 bases stayed unmatched. Looked up from germline, CDR1 is MNHNY and CDR2 is SVGAGI (reference sequence). This CDR3 is built from 16 residues. The CDR3 region has the DNA TGTGCCAGCAGTTACGGGCGGGAGGGCCCCTACAATGAGCAGTTCTTC. This codes for CASSYGREGPYNEQFF.

V and J are TRBV5-1 and TRBJ1-1, with D possibly being TRBD1 (6 bases). V was shortened by 0 bases and J by 3 bases, with 12 bases between the two germline ends. Germline-derived CDR1 and CDR2 are SGHRS and YFSETQ. CDR3 length: 15 residues. For the CDR3, the DNA is TGCGCCAGCAGCTTGGTTCAGGGGAGTTACACTGAAGCTTTCTTT. It yields the protein CASSLVQGSYTEAFF. Complete variable domain (other parts from reference TRBV5-1 and TRBJ1-1): KAGVTQTPRYLIKTRGQQVTLSCSPISGHRSVSWYQQTPGQGLQFLFEYFSETQRNKGNFPGRFSGRQFSNSRSEMNVSTLELGDSALYLCASSLVQGSYTEAFFGQGTRLTVV.